The rows below give T cell receptor beta chains drawn from one sample of a study of T cells in Graves' hyperthyroidism and ophthalmopathy. In TCRdb, the multiplex PCR reads were re-called with MiXCR into one record per CDR3 protein. The sample carries 500,000 to 700,000 distinct CDR3 sequences, over 15% recorded once. Sequencing used blood. These receptor sequences come from a woman between 18 and 30 years old with Graves' hyperthyroidism. Both conserved end residues are part of each CDR3. A D gene is named only where the DNA matches it firmly. Size tells how often a clone was seen (once, few, many) or the class of an expanded clone, and some rows leave it out.

CDR3 protein | CDR3 DNA | V gene | clone size | D gene | CDR3 length | J gene
CASSQDSGMFEQYF | TGTGCCAGCAGCCAAGATTCAGGCATGTTCGAGCAGTACTTC | TRBV14 | many | - | 14 | TRBJ2-7
CASSSGTKNTGELFF | TGTGCCAGCAGCTCCGGGACTAAGAACACCGGGGAGCTGTTTTTT | TRBV12-3/TRBV12-4 | few | TRBD2 | 15 | TRBJ2-2
CASRINQEQFF | TGTGCCAGCAGAATAAATCAAGAGCAGTTCTTC | TRBV7-2 | many | - | 11 | TRBJ2-1
CASSQALSSYNSPLHF | TGCGCCAGCAGCCAAGCGCTGAGCTCCTATAATTCACCCCTCCACTTT | TRBV4-3 | - | - | 16 | TRBJ1-6
CASSRSGQGNTEAFF | TGTGCCAGCAGTAGGTCGGGACAGGGGAACACTGAAGCTTTCTTT | TRBV6-1 | - | TRBD1 | 15 | TRBJ1-1
CASSLGQGSSYGYTF | TGTGCCAGCAGCCTAGGACAGGGATCATCTTATGGCTACACCTTC | TRBV5-1 | few | TRBD1 | 15 | TRBJ1-2
CASSTGGTDTQYF | TGTGCCAGCAGTACAGGGGGCACAGATACGCAGTATTTT | TRBV6-1 | - | TRBD1 | 13 | TRBJ2-3
CASSYRESNQPQHF | TGTGCCAGCAGTTACAGAGAGAGCAATCAGCCCCAGCATTTT | TRBV6-5 | - | - | 14 | TRBJ1-5
CASSFGSTGARGYEQYF | TGTGCCAGCAGTTTCGGATCCACCGGGGCGCGAGGCTACGAGCAGTACTTC | TRBV28 | many | - | 17 | TRBJ2-7
CASDPLKGPNTGELFF | TGTGCCAGCGATCCCCTTAAGGGTCCGAACACCGGGGAGCTGTTTTTT | TRBV27 | - | - | 16 | TRBJ2-2
CASKRTSGGTDTQYF | TGTGCCAGCAAACGGACTAGCGGGGGCACAGATACGCAGTATTTT | TRBV6-1 | many | TRBD2 | 15 | TRBJ2-3
CSARGTAKEQFF | TGCAGTGCTAGGGGGACCGCTAAGGAGCAGTTCTTC | TRBV20-1 | many | - | 12 | TRBJ2-1
CASSLRDRLGYTF | TGTGCCAGCAGCCTCCGGGACAGACTTGGCTACACCTTC | TRBV7-2 | - | TRBD1 | 13 | TRBJ1-2
CASSEVETGGGEQYF | TGTGCCAGCAGTGAAGTAGAGACAGGGGGTGGAGAGCAGTACTTC | TRBV6-1 | many | TRBD1 | 15 | TRBJ2-7
CAISDPLGLGDADTGELFF | TGTGCCATCAGTGACCCCCTGGGGCTCGGGGATGCGGACACCGGGGAGCTGTTTTTT | TRBV10-3 | - | - | 19 | TRBJ2-2
CSASLQATNTGELFF | TGCAGTGCTAGCCTACAGGCAACGAACACCGGGGAGCTGTTTTTT | TRBV20-1 | many | - | 15 | TRBJ2-2
CSAIGRPNTEAFF | TGCAGTGCTATCGGCAGGCCGAACACTGAAGCTTTCTTT | TRBV20-1 | many | - | 13 | TRBJ1-1
CASRKREGNEQFF | TGCGCCAGCAGAAAGCGGGAGGGGAATGAGCAGTTCTTC | TRBV5-1 | few | TRBD2 | 13 | TRBJ2-1
CSAKDPGTGAYEQYF | TGCAGTGCTAAAGATCCCGGGACAGGGGCCTACGAGCAGTACTTC | TRBV20-1 | - | TRBD1 | 15 | TRBJ2-7
CASSLGSRISPLHF | TGTGCCAGCAGCTTAGGGTCGCGAATTTCACCCCTCCACTTT | TRBV11-2 | many | - | 14 | TRBJ1-6
CASSFMGGRANEKLFF | TGTGCCAGCAGTTTTATGGGGGGGCGAGCTAATGAAAAACTGTTTTTT | TRBV28 | - | - | 16 | TRBJ1-4
CASSYHPTNEKLFF | TGTGCCAGCAGTTACCACCCAACTAATGAAAAACTGTTTTTT | TRBV6-2/TRBV6-3 | - | - | 14 | TRBJ1-4
CSASTGEPSYEQYF | TGCAGTGCTAGTACCGGGGAGCCATCCTACGAGCAGTACTTC | TRBV20-1 | many | - | 14 | TRBJ2-7
CASSYGPYTDTQYF | TGTGCCAGCAGCTACGGACCATACACAGATACGCAGTATTTT | TRBV7-2 | many | - | 14 | TRBJ2-3
CASSLAAARGDYGYTF | TGTGCCAGCAGCTTGGCCGCGGCCAGGGGCGACTATGGCTACACCTTC | TRBV5-5 | few | - | 16 | TRBJ1-2
CSPRGSGRFSYNEQFF | TGCAGTCCCCGAGGGAGCGGGAGGTTTTCCTACAATGAGCAGTTCTTC | TRBV20-1 | - | TRBD2 | 16 | TRBJ2-1
CASSLGQGRNIQYF | TGTGCCAGCAGTTTAGGGCAGGGAAGGAACATTCAGTACTTC | TRBV28 | - | - | 14 | TRBJ2-4
CASSLSPLSNQPQHF | TGTGCCAGCAGCCTAAGCCCCCTAAGCAATCAGCCCCAGCATTTT | TRBV11-2 | many | - | 15 | TRBJ1-5
CASSGRPRETQYF | TGTGCCAGCAGTGGACGACCCCGAGAGACCCAGTACTTC | TRBV12-3/TRBV12-4 | many | - | 13 | TRBJ2-5
CASSRFLTGPSETQYF | TGTGCCAGCTCACGATTCCTTACAGGGCCTTCGGAGACCCAGTACTTC | TRBV18 | few | - | 16 | TRBJ2-5
CSASKTGSIYGYTF | TGCAGTGCGAGTAAGACAGGATCGATCTATGGCTACACCTTC | TRBV20-1 | few | - | 14 | TRBJ1-2
CASRGAGNQPQHF | TGTGCCAGCAGGGGGGCGGGGAATCAGCCCCAGCATTTT | TRBV25-1 | once | - | 13 | TRBJ1-5
CASSLEGGAYYGYTF | TGTGCCAGCAGCTTAGAAGGGGGGGCCTATTATGGCTACACCTTC | TRBV7-6 | many | - | 15 | TRBJ1-2
CASSLGRAIAYNEQFF | TGTGCCAGCAGTTTAGGGAGGGCCATCGCCTACAATGAGCAGTTCTTC | TRBV28 | many | TRBD2 | 16 | TRBJ2-1
CASSLFSGGSYNEQFF | TGTGCCAGCAGCTTATTCTCGGGGGGATCCTACAATGAGCAGTTCTTC | TRBV28 | few | TRBD2 | 16 | TRBJ2-1
CASSLASSGSHEQYF | TGCGCCAGCAGCTTAGCCTCTAGCGGGAGCCACGAGCAGTACTTT | TRBV5-1 | - | TRBD2 | 15 | TRBJ2-7
CASSLSFSRDTQYF | TGTGCCAGCAGTTTATCGTTTTCCCGTGATACGCAGTATTTT | TRBV27 | - | - | 14 | TRBJ2-3
CASSDSIYEQYF | TGTGCCAGCAGTGACAGCATCTACGAGCAGTACTTC | TRBV6-1 | many | - | 12 | TRBJ2-7
CSSRTGPVDGYTF | TGCAGCTCCCGCACGGGGCCTGTAGATGGCTACACCTTC | TRBV29-1 | - | - | 13 | TRBJ1-2
CASSLGTYLSTEAFF | TGTGCCAGCAGCTTGGGGACTTATTTGAGCACTGAAGCTTTCTTT | TRBV5-5 | few | - | 15 | TRBJ1-1
CASSATGMGQINSPLHF | TGTGCCAGCAGCGCCACCGGGATGGGACAGATCAATTCACCCCTCCACTTT | TRBV9 | many | TRBD1 | 17 | TRBJ1-6
CASSFPRGRAGANVLTF | TGTGCCAGCAGCTTCCCCAGGGGGAGGGCTGGGGCCAACGTCCTGACTTTC | TRBV7-2 | few | - | 17 | TRBJ2-6
CASRETGTGDIQYF | TGTGCCAGCCGGGAAACCGGGACTGGTGACATTCAGTACTTC | TRBV2 | many | - | 14 | TRBJ2-4
CSVEDHGINEKLFF | TGCAGCGTTGAAGATCACGGTATTAATGAAAAACTGTTTTTT | TRBV29-1 | - | - | 14 | TRBJ1-4
CSVNVVGGYTF | TGCAGCGTTAATGTTGTAGGTGGCTACACCTTC | TRBV29-1 | many | - | 11 | TRBJ1-2
CASSQRQATRGRNTEAFF | TGTGCCAGCAGCCAAAGACAGGCTACTAGGGGGAGGAACACTGAAGCTTTCTTT | TRBV3-1 | many | - | 18 | TRBJ1-1
CASSLGGTEQYF | TGCGCCAGCAGCTTGGGAGGAACCGAGCAGTACTTC | TRBV5-1 | - | - | 12 | TRBJ2-7
CASSPAPRLAGGWSTDTQYF | TGCGCCAGCAGCCCTGCTCCCCGACTAGCGGGAGGGTGGTCCACAGATACGCAGTATTTT | TRBV5-1 | - | TRBD2 | 20 | TRBJ2-3
CSARVPWTEYGYTF | TGCAGTGCTAGAGTTCCCTGGACAGAGTATGGCTACACCTTC | TRBV20-1 | few | - | 14 | TRBJ1-2
CASSQEGTGGAWQYF | TGCGCCAGCAGCCAAGAGGGGACAGGGGGCGCCTGGCAGTACTTC | TRBV4-1 | many | TRBD1 | 15 | TRBJ2-7
CSAPLARNPYNEQFF | TGCAGTGCCCCACTAGCGAGAAATCCGTACAATGAGCAGTTCTTC | TRBV20-1 | - | TRBD2 | 15 | TRBJ2-1
CATSSDPGTLNQPQHF | TGTGCCACCAGCAGTGACCCCGGGACATTGAATCAGCCCCAGCATTTT | TRBV15 | few | - | 16 | TRBJ1-5
CATRTGSHGYTF | TGTGCCACCCGGACAGGGTCACATGGCTACACCTTC | TRBV2 | many | TRBD1 | 12 | TRBJ1-2
CASSFGQGEHQPQHF | TGCGCCAGCAGCTTTGGACAGGGAGAGCATCAGCCCCAGCATTTT | TRBV5-1 | - | TRBD1 | 15 | TRBJ1-5
CASSLQGSGTGAFF | TGTGCCAGCAGCTTACAGGGTTCAGGAACTGGAGCTTTCTTT | TRBV28 | - | - | 14 | TRBJ1-1